This entry features one T cell receptor (beta chain) sequence. The CDR3 spans 14 residues. Looked up from germline, CDR1 is MNHNS and CDR2 is SASEGT. Deletions cut 2 bases from V and 0 bases from J, with 7 bases between. This sample was included in a study of control samples from healthy donors and cancer patients. Here immunoSEQ multiplex PCR was the method, and the copy in TCRdb shows in-frame clones only, minus some. The sample contains roughly 30,000 clones, about 86% of which appear only once. The sample comprised PBMCs. The sequence came from a woman in her forties with lung cancer. V and J are TRBV6-1 and TRBJ2-5; D is uncertain. CDR3 sequence reads: CASSELGYQETQYF. CDR3 in DNA: TGTGCCAGCAGTGAATTGGGGTACCAAGAGACCCAGTACTTC.